Following are 32 T cell receptor beta chains from one sample sequenced in a study of T-cell reconstitution after alpha-beta-depleted transplantation in children. Molecular barcoding with unique molecular identifiers was used for the TCRbeta library. Each CDR3 protein is one row after TCRdb ran MiXCR on the PCR reads. The sample shows more than 75,000 distinct CDR3 sequences, more than 20% of them seen only once. The sequenced sample was PBMCs, obtained before TCRalphabeta/CD19-depleted stem cell transplant. The receptor set was obtained from a boy between 2 and 10 years old with acute lymphoblastic leukemia, due to receive a stem cell transplant.

This clonotype was counted only a few times. The rearrangement links TRBV11-2 to TRBJ2-1; 11 bases fit TRBD2. The germline CDR1 and CDR2 sequences are SGHAT and FQNNGV. The CDR3 loop spans 14 amino acids. The V gene end was trimmed by 3 bases and the J gene end by 5 bases; junction bases not matched to a gene: 0. In nucleotides, the CDR3 is TGTGCCAGCAGCTTGACTAGCGGGAACAATGAGCAGTTCTTC. The encoded protein is CASSLTSGNNEQFF.

This clonotype has a handful of counts. V and J are TRBV5-6 and TRBJ2-1; TRBD2 aligns across 8 bases. CDR3 size: 16 residues. V was clipped by 4 bases and J by 0 bases; unmatched bases: 6. Germline CDR1 SGHDT, CDR2 YYEEEE. The CDR3 is CASSRLARSSYNEQFF. CDR3 in DNA: TGTGCCAGCAGCCGACTAGCGCGTAGCTCCTACAATGAGCAGTTCTTC. Complete variable domain (other parts from reference TRBV5-6 and TRBJ2-1): DAGVTQSPTHLIKTRGQQVTLRCSPKSGHDTVSWYQQALGQGPQFIFQYYEEEERQRGNFPDRFSGHQFPNYSSELNVNALLLGDSALYLCASSRLARSSYNEQFFGPGTRLTVL.

This clonotype was seen a few times. The chain combines TRBV5-1 with TRBJ2-5; D is uncertain. In germline, CDR1 is SGHRS, CDR2 YFSETQ. The V end was cut by 0 bases, the J end by 5 bases, with 8 bases between. The CDR3 extends over 13 amino acids. In nucleotides, the CDR3 is TGCGCCAGCAGCTTGGGTAGTATGGAGACCCAGTACTTC. This gives the protein CASSLGSMETQYF.

CDR3 in amino acids: CASSPRTSGTTYNEQFF. DNA for the CDR3: TGTGCCAGCAGCCCACGGACTAGCGGTACCACCTACAATGAGCAGTTCTTC. The V call is TRBV5-4, the J call TRBJ2-1; TRBD2 aligns across 10 bases. V was pared by 4 bases and J by 2 bases, with 9 bases of the junction left unmatched. The CDR3 consists of 17 residues. CDR1 and CDR2 from the germline V gene are SGHNT and YYREEE (reference sequence).

The rearrangement uses TRBV28 and TRBJ2-2; either TRBD1 or TRBD2 may supply D (5 bases each). Trimming stripped 5 bases from V and 4 bases from J, with 17 bases between. The CDR3 runs to 16 residues. Germline CDR1 is MDHEN and CDR2 is SYDVKM. CDR3 amino acids: CASSPRREGRTGELFF. In nucleotides, the CDR3 is TGTGCCAGCAGTCCCCGTCGTGAGGGGCGCACCGGGGAGCTGTTTTTT.

The CDR3 sequence: CASSYAGAGRETQYF. The CDR3 coding sequence is TGTGCCAGCAGTTACGCCGGGGCAGGGAGGGAGACCCAGTACTTC. This sequence joins TRBV6-2 or TRBV6-3 and TRBJ2-5; tentatively, D is TRBD2 (6 bases). V shed 2 bases and J shed 5 bases, with 15 bases lying between them. The CDR3 runs 15 residues. CDR1 and CDR2 (germline): MNHEY, SVGEGT.

This clonotype appeared a few times. This chain uses TRBV18 with TRBJ1-5; D uncertain. The V gene's germline CDR1 is KGHSH and CDR2 LQKENI. The CDR3 has 12 amino acids. The V and J ends lost 2 bases and 8 bases respectively, with 7 bases between them. The CDR3 DNA is TGTGCCAGCTCACCAGGAACGAAGCCCCAGCATTTT. Protein sequence: CASSPGTKPQHF.

This sequence joins TRBV11-3 and TRBJ2-1, with D perhaps matching TRBD2 (6 bases). V dropped 1 base and J dropped 4 bases, with 11 bases sitting between them. CDR3 size: 15 residues. Germline CDR1 SGHNT, CDR2 YENEEA. Here the CDR3 reads CASSLGRGLYNEQFF. The CDR3 DNA follows: TGTGCCAGCAGCTTAGGTCGGGGACTTTACAATGAGCAGTTCTTC. Full variable domain (missing parts from reference TRBV11-3 and TRBJ2-1): EAGVVQSPRYKIIEKKQPVAFWCNPISGHNTLYWYLQNLGQGPELLIRYENEEAVDDSQLPKDRFSAERLKGVDSTLKIQPAELGDSAVYLCASSLGRGLYNEQFFGPGTRLTVL.

This clonotype was found a few times. This chain uses TRBV12-3 or TRBV12-4 with TRBJ1-1, with D possibly matching TRBD1 (5 bases). The CDR3 has 13 residues. With 5 bases removed from V and 8 bases from J, the gap between germline ends came to 15 bases. The CDR3: CASSPTRQQEAFF. CDR3 in DNA: TGTGCCAGCAGTCCTACCCGACAGCAGGAAGCTTTCTTT.

This clonotype was found a few times. The rearrangement joins TRBV10-3 to TRBJ1-4, with D unresolved. The germline V gene encodes CDR1 ENHRY and CDR2 SYGVKD. The CDR3 runs to 17 residues. Between the trimmed V and J ends, which lost 0 bases and 0 bases, there was a span of 11 bases. Written as DNA, the CDR3 is TGTGCCATCAGTGAGTCGGGCTCACAGTCAACTAATGAAAAACTGTTTTTT. This translates into CAISESGSQSTNEKLFF.

This clonotype showed up just a few times. The gene calls are TRBV15 and TRBJ2-2; no clear D. The CDR3 covers 13 residues. Germline assignment: CDR1 LNHNV and CDR2 YYDKDF (reference sequence). V was cut by 5 bases and J by 7 bases, with 11 bases left in between. The CDR3 loop is CATSARVGGELFF. CDR3 nucleotides: TGTGCCACCAGCGCTCGGGTCGGCGGGGAGCTGTTTTTT.

The chain carries TRBV20-1 and TRBJ2-7, with D possibly being TRBD1 (5 bases). V was cut by 5 bases and J by 6 bases, with 14 bases left in between. The CDR3 extends over 12 amino acids. Germline assignment: CDR1 DFQATT and CDR2 SNEGSKA (reference sequence). The CDR3 loop reads CSARAGQSEQYF. The CDR3 DNA is TGCAGTGCTCGGGCAGGACAATCCGAGCAGTACTTC.

The chain is built from TRBV27 and TRBJ2-7; D may be TRBD2 (6 bases). V shed 3 bases and J shed 0 bases, with 9 bases lying between them. Germline V gene data show CDR1 as MNHEY and CDR2 as SMNVEV (reference sequence). There are 14 residues in the CDR3. This CDR3 reads CASSFYGSSYEQYF. The DNA for the CDR3 is TGTGCCAGCAGTTTTTACGGGAGCTCCTACGAGCAGTACTTC.

The chain carries TRBV3-1 and TRBJ1-4; 11 bases agree with TRBD1. The CDR3 has 15 amino acids. In germline, CDR1 is LGHDT, CDR2 YNNKEL (reference sequence). Losses at the gene ends were 5 bases for V and 8 bases for J; bases not matched to a gene: 7. The DNA of the CDR3 is TGTGCCAGCAGCAGACGGACAGGGGGCGGCGAAAAACTGTTTTTT. Encoded protein: CASSRRTGGGEKLFF.

The CDR3 protein is CASSSGQRYTEAFF. In DNA form, the CDR3 reads TGTGCCAGCAGCTCGGGACAGCGATACACTGAAGCTTTCTTT. The rearrangement uses TRBV5-7 and TRBJ1-1; 7 bases align to TRBD1. TRBV5-7 is assigned to the ORF class and has an uncertain function. The V gene end was trimmed by 3 bases and the J gene end by 3 bases; junction bases not matched to a gene: 5. CDR3 length equals 14 residues.

This clonotype was seen at least ten times. This chain links TRBV3-1 with TRBJ2-1, with D perhaps matching TRBD2 (6 bases). V dropped 1 base and J dropped 7 bases, with 20 bases sitting between them. Per the germline V gene, CDR1 is LGHDT and CDR2 is YNNKEL (reference sequence). This CDR3 is built from 17 residues. The CDR3, as DNA: TGTGCCAGCAGCCAAGTCCCCGCGGGGTCCCTAGGGAATGAGCAGTTCTTC. This sequence encodes CASSQVPAGSLGNEQFF.

The chain couples TRBV6-1 to TRBJ2-1, with D hard to call. V dropped 4 bases and J dropped 4 bases, with 17 bases sitting between them. Germline loops: CDR1 MNHNS, CDR2 SASEGT. The length of the CDR3 is 16 residues. The CDR3 DNA is TGTGCCAGCAGTGCCGCGGACGCCGAACGATACAATGAGCAGTTCTTC. Translating it yields CASSAADAERYNEQFF.

This clonotype was seen many times. The rearrangement uses TRBV4-1 and TRBJ2-7, with TRBD1 as a possible D gene (6 bases). V was trimmed by 0 bases and J by 9 bases, leaving 9 bases between them. The CDR3 is 12 amino acids. Germline V gene data show CDR1 as MGHRA and CDR2 as YSYEKL. In nucleotides, the CDR3 is TGCGCCAGCAGCCAAGAGAGGGGGATGCAGTACTTC. Translation gives CASSQERGMQYF.

On this clonotype: The junction departs from germline at one end; a sequencing error may be responsible. The chain employs TRBV5-1 and TRBJ1-2; perhaps TRBD1 as D (5 bases). The CDR3 is 14 amino acids. The germline gives CDR1 SGHRS, CDR2 YFSETQ. CDR3 DNA: TGTGCCAGCAGCGCCGGGACGGCTGAATATGGCTACACCTTC. Protein: CASSAGTAEYGYTF.

This clonotype came up a few times. V is TRBV7-2 and J is TRBJ2-2; D remains ambiguous. CDR3 length: 12 residues. The germline gives CDR1 SGHTA, CDR2 FQGNSA. V was trimmed by 3 bases and J by 6 bases, leaving 5 bases between them. The CDR3: CASSFRAGELFF. The CDR3 coding sequence is TGTGCCAGCAGCTTTCGGGCCGGGGAGCTGTTTTTT.

The genes are TRBV5-5 and TRBJ2-1; no definite D call. Germline CDR1 and CDR2: SGHKS and YYEKEE (reference sequence). The CDR3 loop spans 18 amino acids. V was pared by 0 bases and J by 0 bases, with 16 bases between. As DNA, the CDR3 is TGTGCCAGCAGCTTGGATCATTCCGTCCGGAGCTCCTACAATGAGCAGTTCTTC. Protein product: CASSLDHSVRSSYNEQFF.

This clonotype appeared a few times. The chain is built from TRBV4-1 and TRBJ1-2; D gene unclear. The CDR3 is 14 amino acids. Trimming took 0 bases from V and 6 from J, leaving 11 bases between them. Germline V gives CDR1 MGHRA, CDR2 YSYEKL. CDR3 nucleotide sequence: TGCGCCAGCAGCCAAGATCCTGGGGATCATGGCTACACCTTC. It specifies CASSQDPGDHGYTF.

This clonotype came up many times. This rearrangement joins TRBV3-1 to TRBJ2-3, with 7 positions matching TRBD2. This CDR3 has 17 amino acids. CDR1 and CDR2 from the germline V gene are LGHDT and YNNKEL (reference sequence). The ends lost 0 bases at V and 0 bases at J; junction bases unmatched: 6. CDR3 residues: CASSQDFAGASTDTQYF. The CDR3 coding sequence is TGTGCCAGCAGCCAAGATTTTGCGGGAGCGAGCACAGATACGCAGTATTTT.

The chain carries TRBV5-4 and TRBJ2-5, with D possibly being TRBD1 (6 bases). CDR1 SGHNT and CDR2 YYREEE come from the germline V gene (reference sequence). V lost 1 base and J lost 8, with 15 bases in between. CDR3 size: 14 residues. DNA of the CDR3: TGTGCCAGCAGCTTGAGGACAGCAACGAACACCCAGTACTTC. Translating gives CASSLRTATNTQYF.

In this sample, this clonotype turned up many times. This rearrangement joins TRBV20-1 to TRBJ2-2, with D possibly TRBD1 on 6 matching bases. The CDR3 loop spans 15 amino acids. CDR1 DFQATT and CDR2 SNEGSKA come from the germline V gene (reference sequence). The V end lost 0 bases, the J end lost 5 bases, and 13 bases lay between the germline ends. The CDR3 here is CSAREGGWGTGELFF. The DNA for the CDR3 is TGCAGTGCTAGAGAAGGGGGATGGGGGACCGGGGAGCTGTTTTTT.

A single count supports this clonotype. The chain carries TRBV11-2 and TRBJ1-4, with no clear D. V lost 1 base and J lost 7, with 7 bases in between. This CDR3 contains 13 residues. CDR1 and CDR2 from the germline V gene are SGHAT and FQNNGV. The CDR3 DNA is TGTGCCAGCAGCTTAGTTCCCCGTGAAAAACTGTTTTTT. This translates into CASSLVPREKLFF.

The V gene is TRBV20-1, the J gene TRBJ1-2, with D possibly matching TRBD1 (5 bases). There are 14 residues in the CDR3. CDR1 is DFQATT, CDR2 SNEGSKA, per germline (reference sequence). V lost 5 bases and J 6 bases, leaving 19 bases between the germline ends. The CDR3: CSAGHVSLLDGYTF. In DNA, the CDR3 is TGCAGTGCTGGACACGTCTCCCTTCTAGATGGCTACACCTTC.

The chain couples TRBV7-9 to TRBJ2-5, with D perhaps TRBD1 (7 bases). Germline values: CDR1 SEHNR, CDR2 FQNEAQ (reference sequence). The CDR3 runs to 16 residues. The V end was cut by 5 bases, the J end by 5 bases, with 21 bases between. The CDR3 is CASSPTGASGGETQYF. CDR3 nucleotides: TGTGCCAGCAGCCCTACTGGTGCCTCAGGGGGGGAGACCCAGTACTTC.

The chain combines TRBV12-3 or TRBV12-4 with TRBJ2-1; 13 bases align to TRBD2. The V and J ends lost 5 bases and 6 bases, in that order; junction bases with no gene match: 4. The length of the CDR3 is 15 residues. The CDR3 DNA sequence: TGTGCCAGCAGTGATGGACTAGCGGGGGCCAATGAGCAGTTCTTC. It is translated as CASSDGLAGANEQFF.

Many counts were recorded for this clonotype. V usage is TRBV4-3 and J usage is TRBJ1-4, with a tentative D call TRBD1 (5 bases). This CDR3 is 14 amino acids long. Germline V gene lookup returns CDR1 LGHNA and CDR2 YSLEER. The V end lost 4 bases, the J end lost 8 bases, and 14 bases lay between the germline ends. This chain's CDR3 is CASSRLQVGEKLFF. In nucleotides, the CDR3 is TGCGCCAGCAGCCGTCTACAGGTTGGAGAAAAACTGTTTTTT.

The J gene is TRBJ2-1, the V gene TRBV4-1, with 8 bases that match TRBD1. V shed 1 base, J shed 6 bases, and the junction held 2 bases outside the gene matches. CDR3 size: 14 residues. CDR1 is MGHRA, CDR2 YSYEKL, per germline. The CDR3 sequence: CASSQAGGGNEQFF. Written as DNA, the CDR3 is TGCGCCAGCAGCCAAGCAGGGGGCGGCAATGAGCAGTTCTTC.

The chain combines TRBV3-1 with TRBJ1-2; D gene ambiguous. V was cut by 4 bases and J by 4 bases, with 10 bases left in between. The CDR3 sequence is 13 residues long. The germline V gene has CDR1 LGHDT and CDR2 YNNKEL (reference sequence). The chain's CDR3 is CASSPRAPYGYTF. In nucleotides, the CDR3 is TGTGCCAGCAGCCCTCGGGCCCCCTATGGCTACACCTTC. The full variable domain, with the rest looked up from reference TRBV3-1 and TRBJ1-2, is DTAVSQTPKYLVTQMGNDKSIKCEQNLGHDTMYWYKQDSKKFLKIMFSYNNKELIINETVPNRFSPKSPDKAHLNLHINSLELGDSAVYFCASSPRAPYGYTFGSGTRLTVV.